The text below deals with one T cell receptor beta chain. The authors reverse transcribed about 0.5 to 1 ug RNA with random hexamers. TCRdb itself ran the immunoSEQ multiplex PCR reads through MiXCR, one entry per CDR3 protein. The sample carries 100,000 to 150,000 distinct CDR3 sequences, about 95% recorded once. This sample is part of a study of CD8 T cells in Susac syndrome. The CDR3 has 14 residues. From germline, CDR1 is LNHNV and CDR2 YYDKDF (reference sequence). V was pared by 0 bases and J by 5 bases, with 10 bases between. The genes are TRBV15 and TRBJ1-2; D gene ambiguous. The receptor's source is a human donor in good health. The specimen was CD4+ T cells from PBMCs. The CDR3 sequence is CATSRDYGEYGYTF. The CDR3 DNA follows: TGTGCCACCAGCAGAGATTATGGCGAGTATGGCTACACCTTC.